The present entry profiles one T cell receptor beta chain with its context. The data stem from a study of blood T cells in healthy people across ages. Germline V gene data show CDR1 as LGHNA and CDR2 as YSLEER. V trimming: 1 base; J trimming: 4 bases; junction bases outside the gene matches: 10. This CDR3 comprises 17 residues. A J-beta primer mix and a sample-barcoded 5' primer were used in a second PCR of roughly 7 to 12 cycles. Individual samples furnished no less than 3 million CDR3-containing paired-end reads apiece. TCRdb fed the 5' RACE reads into MiXCR, producing one record per CDR3 protein. The sample contains about 1.1 million distinct CDR3 sequences, 35% to 40% of which appear only once.

Sequencing used blood. This clonotype was obtained from a man between 18 and 35 years old in good health. The rearrangement links TRBV4-3 to TRBJ1-1; 9 positions agree with TRBD1. The DNA of the CDR3 is TGCGCCAGCAGCCAAGGGCCCGGGGACAGGGTGCGCACTGAAGCTTTCTTT. Translation: CASSQGPGDRVRTEAFF.